This T cell receptor beta chain emerged from a study of CD8 T cells in ankylosing spondylitis. This clonotype has ten or more counts. TCRdb itself ran the 5' RACE reads through MiXCR, one entry per CDR3 protein. The sample contains about 180,000 distinct CDR3 sequences, 9.8% of which appear only once. The sample taken for sequencing was blood, either unsorted or a sorted T cell fraction (not recorded which). The receptor's source is a female donor with ankylosing spondylitis or in good health (not recorded which).

The CDR3, as DNA: TGCGCCAGCAGCCCGACTAGCGGGAGTGATACGCAGTATTTT. Translated, it gives CASSPTSGSDTQYF. The chain has TRBV4-3 and TRBJ2-3; TRBD2 aligns across 12 bases. Germline-derived CDR1 and CDR2 are LGHNA and YSLEER. The CDR3 has 14 amino acids. J gave up 6 bases and V 4 bases, and 2 bases lay outside the gene matches.